These T cell receptor beta chains were read from a single sample in a study of T-cell reconstitution after alpha-beta-depleted transplantation in children. Each CDR3 protein is one row after TCRdb ran MiXCR on the PCR reads. The data contain roughly 400,000 distinct CDR3 sequences, around 21% of them singletons. The material sequenced was PBMCs from the stem cell graft donor, taken from the stem cell graft. These receptors were obtained from a human donor who donated a stem cell graft to a child with acute myeloid leukemia. CDR3s include the opening cysteine and the closing phenylalanine or tryptophan.

len	v_gene	CDR3aa
13	TRBV20-1	CSALDGGRDTQYF
15	TRBV24-1	CATSENRISTDTQYF
12	TRBV28	CASSNYFSPLHF
15	TRBV25-1	CASSESGQGHNEQFF
12	TRBV6-8	CASLREADEQFF
15	TRBV7-9	CASSSLDPSIDTQYF
16	TRBV5-1	CASRGDSLTGANVLTF
15	TRBV3-1	CASSPGTSNTDTQYF
16	TRBV6-1	CASSISGRSGTGELFF
16	TRBV20-1	CSARQTGGGSLYEQYF
17	TRBV12-3/TRBV12-4	CASSSWEQGRIFRKLFF
17	TRBV20-1	CSARGEGAGTYNSPLHF
12	TRBV3-1	CASSQDLEGQFF
15	TRBV28	CASSYPLELGETQYF
13	TRBV12-3/TRBV12-4	CASSAPGTGELFF
15	TRBV4-2	CASRTSGSETGELFF
12	TRBV20-1	CSASIQGETQYF
14	TRBV4-1	CASSQQGVLDEQFF
14	TRBV20-1	CSAGASGPQETQYF
13	TRBV20-1	CSAVPPGNTEALF
15	TRBV7-9	CASSPSTGGFVGYTF
14	TRBV12-3/TRBV12-4	CASSPVSGANVLTF
16	TRBV7-9	CASSLVRTGGTDTQYF
14	TRBV20-1	CSARDRAGGYEQYF
14	TRBV20-1	CSARSSGPYNEQFF
13	TRBV20-1	CSARQPGTDTQYF
17	TRBV28	CASSLLANRGPSDEQFF
14	TRBV12-3/TRBV12-4	CASSLPSGRNEQFF
17	TRBV2	CASSRENQGSNTGEQFF
14	TRBV6-2/TRBV6-3	CASTLAGEPSEQFF
22	TRBV4-3	CASRMVPVDGSSRRGPYNEQFF
14	TRBV29-1	CSVVAGGFANEQFF
16	TRBV5-1	CASSFNPGQGLETQYF
16	TRBV2	CASSATGGRVNTEAFF
15	TRBV6-2/TRBV6-3	CASSYSKRRTYEQYF
16	TRBV28	CASVQPSGRNTGELFF
13	TRBV5-2	CASNGQSNEKLFF
15	TRBV7-8	CASSLSGGAADTQYF
14	TRBV20-1	CSARLLAGGDTQYF
16	TRBV9	CASSVVGVQISYEQYF
18	TRBV14	CASSQESGVSSSYNEQFF
16	TRBV12-3/TRBV12-4	CASSLARTGNRYEQYF
13	TRBV25-1	CASTSGDSYEQYF
13	TRBV2	CARGQGADNEQFF
13	TRBV5-5	CASSGRVVRVQYF
13	TRBV20-1	CSERGNSNQPQHF
13	TRBV20-1	CSASVEVDQPQHF
14	TRBV27	CASSPGTSVYEQYF
16	TRBV11-3	CASSKGTSGGEETQYF
14	TRBV20-1	CSARSPTSEREEYF
21	TRBV12-3/TRBV12-4	CASSFYSGTSGVHGSGETQYF
13	TRBV24-1	CATGQGITDTQYF
15	TRBV20-1	CSARGLGGGTYEQYF
13	TRBV6-1	CASSGTYYNEQFF